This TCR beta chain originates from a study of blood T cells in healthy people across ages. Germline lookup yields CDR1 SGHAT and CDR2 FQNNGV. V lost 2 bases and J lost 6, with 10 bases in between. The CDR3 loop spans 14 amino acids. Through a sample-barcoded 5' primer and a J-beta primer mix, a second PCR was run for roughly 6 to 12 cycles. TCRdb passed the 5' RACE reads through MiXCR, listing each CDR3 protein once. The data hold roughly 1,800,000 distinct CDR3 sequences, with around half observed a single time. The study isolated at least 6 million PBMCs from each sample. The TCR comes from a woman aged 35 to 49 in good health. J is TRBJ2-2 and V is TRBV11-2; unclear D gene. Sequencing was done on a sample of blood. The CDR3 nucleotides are TGTGCCAGCAGCTTAAATCCTGGGGCCGGGGAGCTGTTTTTT. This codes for CASSLNPGAGELFF.